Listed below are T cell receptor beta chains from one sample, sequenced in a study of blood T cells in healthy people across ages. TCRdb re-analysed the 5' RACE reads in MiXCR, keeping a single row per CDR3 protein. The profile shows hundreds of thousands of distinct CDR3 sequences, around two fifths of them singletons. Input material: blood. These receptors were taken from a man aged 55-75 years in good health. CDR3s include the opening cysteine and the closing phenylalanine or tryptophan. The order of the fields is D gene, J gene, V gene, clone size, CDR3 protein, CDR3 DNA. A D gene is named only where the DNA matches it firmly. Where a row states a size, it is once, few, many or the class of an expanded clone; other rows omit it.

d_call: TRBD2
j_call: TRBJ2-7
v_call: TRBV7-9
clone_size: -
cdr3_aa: CASSFGGGIDEQYF
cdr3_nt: TGTGCCAGCAGCTTTGGCGGGGGTATCGACGAGCAGTACTTC

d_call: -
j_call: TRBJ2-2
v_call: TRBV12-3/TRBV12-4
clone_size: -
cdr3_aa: CASSFLQGLTGELFF
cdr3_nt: TGTGCCAGCAGTTTTCTGCAGGGGTTGACCGGGGAGCTGTTTTTT

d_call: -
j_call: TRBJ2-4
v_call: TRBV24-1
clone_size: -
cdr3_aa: CATSDSRRLHTGNEQYF
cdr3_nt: TGTGCCACCAGTGATTCGAGGAGACTCCACACGGGGAATGAGCAGTACTTC

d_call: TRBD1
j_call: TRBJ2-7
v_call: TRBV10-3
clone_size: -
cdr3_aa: CAISEPPGTVLSYEQYF
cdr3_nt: TGTGCCATCAGTGAGCCACCGGGGACAGTCCTCTCCTACGAGCAGTACTTC

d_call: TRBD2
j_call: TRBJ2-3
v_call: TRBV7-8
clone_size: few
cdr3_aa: CASSLRPGGGAVDTQYF
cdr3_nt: TGTGCCAGCAGCTTACGTCCCGGCGGGGGGGCCGTGGATACGCAGTATTTT

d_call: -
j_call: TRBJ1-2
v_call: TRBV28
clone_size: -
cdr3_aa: CASRVWGSDYGYTF
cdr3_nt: TGTGCCAGCAGAGTTTGGGGTTCTGACTATGGCTACACCTTC

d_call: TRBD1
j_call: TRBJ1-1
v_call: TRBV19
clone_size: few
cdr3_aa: CASSLGGTATEAFF
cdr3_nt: TGTGCCAGTAGTCTCGGGGGGACAGCAACTGAAGCTTTCTTT

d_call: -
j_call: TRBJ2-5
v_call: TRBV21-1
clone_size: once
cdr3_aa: CASSRRGQDRETQYF
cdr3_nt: TGTGCCAGCAGTCGGAGGGGACAGGATCGAGAGACCCAGTACTTC

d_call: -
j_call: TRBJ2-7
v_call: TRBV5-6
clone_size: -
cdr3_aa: CASSSQGIGETYEQYF
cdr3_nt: TGTGCCAGCAGCTCGCAGGGTATTGGGGAAACCTACGAGCAGTACTTC

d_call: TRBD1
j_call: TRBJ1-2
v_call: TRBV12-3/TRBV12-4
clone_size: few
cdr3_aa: CASSPGQGFYGYTF
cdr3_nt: TGTGCCAGCAGTCCGGGACAGGGGTTCTATGGCTACACCTTC

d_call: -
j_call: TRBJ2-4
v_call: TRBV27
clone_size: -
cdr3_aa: CASSSRGQIAKNIQYF
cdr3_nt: TGTGCCAGCAGCTCACGGGGGCAGATAGCCAAAAACATTCAGTACTTC

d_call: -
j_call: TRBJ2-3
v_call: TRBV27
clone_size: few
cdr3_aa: CASSTPLTDTQYF
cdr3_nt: TGTGCCAGCAGTACCCCCCTCACAGATACGCAGTATTTT

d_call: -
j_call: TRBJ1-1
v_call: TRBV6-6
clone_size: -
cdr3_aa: CATGTGNTEAFF
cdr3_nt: TGTGCCACGGGAACTGGGAACACTGAAGCTTTCTTT

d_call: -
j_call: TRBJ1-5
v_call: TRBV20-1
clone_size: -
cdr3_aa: CSASQQRPNQPQHF
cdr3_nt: TGCAGTGCTAGTCAACAGCGACCTAATCAGCCCCAGCATTTT

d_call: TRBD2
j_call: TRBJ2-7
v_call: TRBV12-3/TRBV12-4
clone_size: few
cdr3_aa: CALAGFNSYEQYF
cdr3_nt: TGTGCCTTAGCGGGGTTTAATTCCTACGAGCAGTACTTC

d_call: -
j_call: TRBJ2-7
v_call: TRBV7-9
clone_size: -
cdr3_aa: CASSCYTSDEQYF
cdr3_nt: TGTGCCAGCAGCTGTTATACTTCAGACGAGCAGTACTTC

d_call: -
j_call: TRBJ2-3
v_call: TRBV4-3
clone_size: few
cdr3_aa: CASSQASGGQFFRPDTQYF
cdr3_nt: TGCGCCAGCAGCCAAGCTAGTGGGGGGCAATTTTTTCGCCCAGATACGCAGTATTTT

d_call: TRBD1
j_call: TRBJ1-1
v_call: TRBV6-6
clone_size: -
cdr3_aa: CASSETGGRGTEAFF
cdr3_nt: TGTGCCAGCAGTGAGACAGGGGGAAGGGGAACTGAAGCTTTCTTT

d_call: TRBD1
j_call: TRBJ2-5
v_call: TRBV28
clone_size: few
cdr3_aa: CASETGREETQYF
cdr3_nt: TGTGCCAGCGAGACAGGGCGGGAAGAGACCCAGTACTTC

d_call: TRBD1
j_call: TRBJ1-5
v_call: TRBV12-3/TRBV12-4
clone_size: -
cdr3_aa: CASSFWDRDNQPQHF
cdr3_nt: TGTGCCAGCAGTTTCTGGGACAGGGACAATCAGCCCCAGCATTTT

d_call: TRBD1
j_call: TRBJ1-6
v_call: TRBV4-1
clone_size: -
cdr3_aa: CASSQDSPDRPNNSPLHF
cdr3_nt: TGCGCCAGCAGCCAAGACTCGCCGGACAGGCCGAATAATTCACCCCTCCACTTT

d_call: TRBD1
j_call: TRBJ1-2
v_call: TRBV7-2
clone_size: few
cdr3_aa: CASSARDRDYGYTF
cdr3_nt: TGTGCCAGCAGCGCTAGGGACAGGGACTATGGCTACACCTTC

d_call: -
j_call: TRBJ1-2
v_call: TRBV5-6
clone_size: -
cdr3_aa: CVSSFLARQDYGYTF
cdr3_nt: TGTGTCAGCAGCTTTTTGGCGCGACAAGACTATGGCTACACCTTC

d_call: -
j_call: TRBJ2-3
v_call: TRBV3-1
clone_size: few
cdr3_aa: CASSQVGAADTQYF
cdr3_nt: TGTGCCAGCAGCCAAGTGGGGGCCGCAGATACGCAGTATTTT

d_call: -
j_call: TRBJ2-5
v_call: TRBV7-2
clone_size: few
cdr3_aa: CASSQQTSGETQYF
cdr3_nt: TGTGCCAGCAGCCAACAGACGAGTGGCGAGACCCAGTACTTC

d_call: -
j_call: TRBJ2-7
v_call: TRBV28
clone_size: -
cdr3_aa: CASRRRDSQVATYEQYF
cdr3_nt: TGTGCCAGCAGACGACGGGACTCACAAGTGGCTACCTACGAGCAGTACTTC

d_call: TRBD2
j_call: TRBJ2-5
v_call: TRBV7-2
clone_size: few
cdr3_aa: CASSIQYLAGGQETQYF
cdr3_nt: TGTGCCAGCAGCATACAATACCTAGCGGGGGGGCAAGAGACCCAGTACTTC

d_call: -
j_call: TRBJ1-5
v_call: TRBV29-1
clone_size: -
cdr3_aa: CSVVVGGNQPQHF
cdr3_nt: TGCAGCGTCGTGGTAGGGGGCAATCAGCCCCAGCATTTT

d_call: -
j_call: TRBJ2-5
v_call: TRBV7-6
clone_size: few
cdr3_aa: CASSLDNEGETQYF
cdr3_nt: TGTGCCAGCAGCCTCGATAACGAAGGGGAGACTCAGTACTTC

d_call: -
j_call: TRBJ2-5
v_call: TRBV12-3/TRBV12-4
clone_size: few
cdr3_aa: CASNIQGFPNEQYF
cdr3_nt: TGTGCCAGCAACATACAGGGATTTCCAAATGAGCAGTACTTC

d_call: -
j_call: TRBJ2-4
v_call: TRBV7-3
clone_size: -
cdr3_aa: CASSPTEEAKNIQYF
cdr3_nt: TGTGCCAGCAGCCCTACTGAGGAAGCCAAAAACATTCAGTACTTC

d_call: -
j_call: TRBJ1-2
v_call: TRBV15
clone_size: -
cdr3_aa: CATSPPELAGNHGYTF
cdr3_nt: TGTGCCACCAGCCCCCCTGAGCTCGCAGGGAACCATGGCTACACCTTC

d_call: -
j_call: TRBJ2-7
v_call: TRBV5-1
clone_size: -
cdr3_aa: CASTSGIAYEQYF
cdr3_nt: TGCGCCAGCACATCGGGGATAGCCTACGAGCAGTACTTC

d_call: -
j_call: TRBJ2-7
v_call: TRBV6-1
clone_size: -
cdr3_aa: CASSEEETAFEGVLVEQYF
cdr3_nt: TGTGCCAGCAGTGAAGAAGAGACAGCATTCGAGGGGGTTCTGGTGGAGCAGTACTTC

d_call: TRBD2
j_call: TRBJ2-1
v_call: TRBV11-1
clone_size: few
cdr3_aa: CASSPTPPGLAFSPHNEQFF
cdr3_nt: TGTGCCAGCAGCCCGACCCCACCGGGACTAGCTTTCTCCCCCCACAATGAGCAGTTCTTC

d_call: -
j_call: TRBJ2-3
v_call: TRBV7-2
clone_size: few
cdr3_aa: CASSYRGASTDTQYF
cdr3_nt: TGTGCCAGCAGCTACCGGGGGGCCAGCACAGATACGCAGTATTTT

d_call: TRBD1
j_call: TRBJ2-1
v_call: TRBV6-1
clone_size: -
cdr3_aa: CASSEVTGRYNEQFF
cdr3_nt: TGTGCCAGCAGTGAAGTGACAGGGCGATACAATGAGCAGTTCTTC

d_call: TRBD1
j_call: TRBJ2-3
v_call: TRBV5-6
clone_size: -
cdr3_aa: CASSPDRVNTDTQYF
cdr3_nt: TGTGCCAGCAGCCCCGACAGGGTAAACACAGATACGCAGTATTTT

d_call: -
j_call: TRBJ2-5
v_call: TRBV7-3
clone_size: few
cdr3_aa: CASSLRGLETQYF
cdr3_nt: TGTGCCAGCAGCTTAAGGGGGTTGGAGACCCAGTACTTC

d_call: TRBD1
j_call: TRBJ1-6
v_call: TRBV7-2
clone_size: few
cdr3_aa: CASSSDRANSPLHF
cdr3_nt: TGTGCCAGCAGCTCAGACAGGGCAAATTCACCCCTCCACTTT

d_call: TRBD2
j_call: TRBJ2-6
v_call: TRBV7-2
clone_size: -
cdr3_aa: CASSLGAGGPSGANVLTF
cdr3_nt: TGTGCCAGCAGCTTAGGAGCGGGGGGGCCTTCTGGGGCCAACGTCCTGACTTTC

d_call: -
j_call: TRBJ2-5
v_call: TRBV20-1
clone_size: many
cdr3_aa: CSARTTGETQYF
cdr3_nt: TGCAGTGCTAGAACCACAGGAGAGACCCAGTACTTC

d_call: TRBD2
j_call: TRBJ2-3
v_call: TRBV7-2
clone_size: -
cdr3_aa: CASSLAIGGGDDTQYF
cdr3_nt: TGTGCCAGCAGCTTAGCGATTGGCGGGGGGGACGATACGCAGTATTTT

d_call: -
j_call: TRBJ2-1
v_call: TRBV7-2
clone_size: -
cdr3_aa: CASSRLALGDEQFF
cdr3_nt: TGTGCCAGCAGCCGACTGGCACTTGGGGATGAGCAGTTCTTC

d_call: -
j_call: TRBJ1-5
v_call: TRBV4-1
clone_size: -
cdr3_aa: CANSQGPGYSNQPQHF
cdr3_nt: TGCGCCAACAGCCAAGGCCCAGGCTATAGCAATCAGCCCCAGCATTTT

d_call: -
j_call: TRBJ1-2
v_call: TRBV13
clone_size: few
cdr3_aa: CASSSLRDTSNYGYTF
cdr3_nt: TGTGCCAGCAGCTCGCTACGGGACACTTCTAACTATGGCTACACCTTC

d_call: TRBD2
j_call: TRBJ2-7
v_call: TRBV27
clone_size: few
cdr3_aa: CASSRPPTSGGRYEQYF
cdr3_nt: TGTGCCAGCAGTCGGCCGCCAACTAGCGGGGGGCGCTACGAGCAGTACTTC

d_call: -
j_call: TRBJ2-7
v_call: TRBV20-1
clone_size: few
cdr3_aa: CSARIGGGHEQYF
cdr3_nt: TGCAGTGCTAGGATTGGAGGGGGCCACGAGCAGTACTTC

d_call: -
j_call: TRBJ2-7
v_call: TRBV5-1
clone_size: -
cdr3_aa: CASSSSTGAYEQYF
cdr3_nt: TGCGCCAGCAGCTCCTCGACAGGAGCCTACGAGCAGTACTTC

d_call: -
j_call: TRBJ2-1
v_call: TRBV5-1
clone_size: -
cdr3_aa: CASSLPPGLPYNEQFF
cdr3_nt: TGCGCCAGCAGCTTACCGCCGGGACTTCCCTACAATGAGCAGTTCTTC

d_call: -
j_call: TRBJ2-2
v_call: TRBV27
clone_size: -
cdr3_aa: CASSSTSGELFF
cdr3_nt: TGTGCCAGCAGTTCCACCTCCGGGGAGCTGTTTTTT

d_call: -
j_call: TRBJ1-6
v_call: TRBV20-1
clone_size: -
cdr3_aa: CSARTGTGYSPPHF
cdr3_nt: TGCAGTGCGAGGACCGGGACGGGGTATTCACCCCCCCACTTT